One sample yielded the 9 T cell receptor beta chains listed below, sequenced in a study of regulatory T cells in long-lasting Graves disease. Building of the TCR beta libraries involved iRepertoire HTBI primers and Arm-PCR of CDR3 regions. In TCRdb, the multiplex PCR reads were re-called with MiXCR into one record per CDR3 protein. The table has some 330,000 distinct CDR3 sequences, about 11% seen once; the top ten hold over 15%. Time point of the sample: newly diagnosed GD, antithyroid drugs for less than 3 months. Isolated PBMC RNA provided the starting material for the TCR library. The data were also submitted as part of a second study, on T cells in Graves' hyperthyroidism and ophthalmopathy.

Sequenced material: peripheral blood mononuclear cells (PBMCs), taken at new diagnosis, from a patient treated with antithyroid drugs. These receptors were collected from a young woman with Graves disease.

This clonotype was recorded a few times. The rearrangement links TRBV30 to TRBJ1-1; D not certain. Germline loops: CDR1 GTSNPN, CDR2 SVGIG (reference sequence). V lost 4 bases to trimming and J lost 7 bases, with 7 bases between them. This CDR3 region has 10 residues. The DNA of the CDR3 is TGTGCCTGGATGGTCCTTGAAGCTTTCTTT. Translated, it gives CAWMVLEAFF.

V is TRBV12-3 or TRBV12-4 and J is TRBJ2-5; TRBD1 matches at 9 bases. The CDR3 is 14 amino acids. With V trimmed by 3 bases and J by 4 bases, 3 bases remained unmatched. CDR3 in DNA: TGTGCCAGCAGTTTTGGGACAGGGATAGAGACCCAGTACTTC. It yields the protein CASSFGTGIETQYF.

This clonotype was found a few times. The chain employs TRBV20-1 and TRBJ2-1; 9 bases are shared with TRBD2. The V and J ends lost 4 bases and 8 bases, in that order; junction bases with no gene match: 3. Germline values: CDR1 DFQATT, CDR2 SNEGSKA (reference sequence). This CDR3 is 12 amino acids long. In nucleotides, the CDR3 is TGCAGTGCTACCGCGGGAGGGCATGAGCAGTTCTTC. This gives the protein CSATAGGHEQFF.

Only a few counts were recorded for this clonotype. The CDR3 spells CASSQNKNSNQPQHF. DNA for the CDR3: TGCGCCAGCAGCCAAAATAAGAATAGCAATCAGCCCCAGCATTTT. The V call is TRBV4-3, the J call TRBJ1-5; the D is unclear. Trimming stripped 2 bases from V and 0 bases from J, with 8 bases between. Germline V gene sequence: CDR1 LGHNA, CDR2 YSLEER. CDR3 size: 15 residues.

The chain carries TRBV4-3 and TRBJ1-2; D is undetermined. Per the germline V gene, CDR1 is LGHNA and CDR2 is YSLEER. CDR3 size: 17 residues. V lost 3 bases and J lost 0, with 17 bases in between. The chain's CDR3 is CASSHPPAGTPNYGYTF. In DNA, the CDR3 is TGCGCCAGCAGCCACCCGCCGGCCGGCACCCCTAACTATGGCTACACCTTC.

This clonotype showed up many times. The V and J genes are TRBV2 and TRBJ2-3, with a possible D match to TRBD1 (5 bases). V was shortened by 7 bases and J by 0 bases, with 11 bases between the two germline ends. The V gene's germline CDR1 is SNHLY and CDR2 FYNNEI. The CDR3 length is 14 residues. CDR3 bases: TGTGCCAGCAAGCAGGGATACAGCACAGATACGCAGTATTTT. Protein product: CASKQGYSTDTQYF.

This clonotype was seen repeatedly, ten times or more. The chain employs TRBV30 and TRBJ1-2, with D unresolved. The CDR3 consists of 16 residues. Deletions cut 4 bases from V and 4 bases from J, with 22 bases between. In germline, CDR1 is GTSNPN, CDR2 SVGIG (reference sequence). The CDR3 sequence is CAWKDPIRLELYGYTF. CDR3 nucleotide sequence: TGTGCCTGGAAGGACCCGATTAGGTTGGAACTCTATGGCTACACCTTC.

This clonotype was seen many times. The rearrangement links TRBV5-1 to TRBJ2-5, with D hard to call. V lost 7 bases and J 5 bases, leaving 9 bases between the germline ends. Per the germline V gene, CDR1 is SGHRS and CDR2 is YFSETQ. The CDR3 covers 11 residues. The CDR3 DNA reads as TGCGCCAGCCGCAAGACGGAGACCCAGTACTTC. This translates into CASRKTETQYF.

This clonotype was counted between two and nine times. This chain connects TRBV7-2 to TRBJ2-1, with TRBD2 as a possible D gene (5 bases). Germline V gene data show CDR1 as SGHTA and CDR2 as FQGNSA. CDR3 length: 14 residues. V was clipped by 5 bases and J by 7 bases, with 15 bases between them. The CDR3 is CASSPVRGRNEQFF. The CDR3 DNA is TGTGCCAGCAGCCCAGTTCGGGGTCGGAATGAGCAGTTCTTC.